This T cell receptor (beta chain) was captured by sequencing in a study of CD8 T cells in ankylosing spondylitis. Study outcomes and limitations: Apparently characteristic of ankylosing spondylitis blood was a TCR beta motif (roughly eight highly homologous variants). The study looked at matched synovial fluid samples from ankylosing spondylitis patients. Disease-linked clones were reported to be significantly enriched there.

TCR beta libraries were made by quantitative 5'-RACE with molecular barcodes. MiXCR was run by TCRdb on the 5' RACE reads, yielding one entry per CDR3 protein. The table shows about 160,000 distinct CDR3 sequences, with around 18% occurring only once. The table lists this clonotype with a few counts. Antigen: not known. Germline V gives CDR1 SGHVS, CDR2 FNYEAQ. V trimming: 1 base; J trimming: 9 bases; junction bases outside the gene matches: 7. CDR3 length equals 16 residues. The sequence was collected from a male donor with ankylosing spondylitis or in good health (not recorded which). The sequenced sample consisted of blood, either unsorted or a sorted T cell fraction (not recorded which). This sequence joins TRBV7-6 and TRBJ2-1; 12 positions agree with TRBD2. The CDR3 DNA follows: TGTGCCAGCAGCTTAGGGCAGCTAGCGGGAGGGGCTGAGCAGTTCTTC. Translated, it gives CASSLGQLAGGAEQFF.